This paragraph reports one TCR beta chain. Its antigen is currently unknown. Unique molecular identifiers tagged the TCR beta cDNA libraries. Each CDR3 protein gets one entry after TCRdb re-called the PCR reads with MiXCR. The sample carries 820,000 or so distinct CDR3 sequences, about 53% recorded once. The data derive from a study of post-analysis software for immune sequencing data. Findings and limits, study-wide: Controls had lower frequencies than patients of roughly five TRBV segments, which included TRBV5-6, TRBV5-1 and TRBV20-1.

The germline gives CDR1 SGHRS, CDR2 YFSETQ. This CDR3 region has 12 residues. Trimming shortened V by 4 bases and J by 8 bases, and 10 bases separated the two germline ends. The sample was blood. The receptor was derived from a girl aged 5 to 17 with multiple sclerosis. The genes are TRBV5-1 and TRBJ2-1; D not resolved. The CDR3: CASSSSWDEQFF. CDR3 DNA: TGCGCCAGCAGCAGCTCATGGGATGAGCAGTTCTTC.